This section outlines one TCR beta chain sequence together with its context. The entry originates in a study of T cell responses to AZD1222 COVID-19 vaccine. Germline V gene lookup returns CDR1 KGHDR and CDR2 SFDVKD. The CDR3 extends over 15 amino acids. The germline V and J ends were trimmed by 5 bases and 0 bases, with 10 bases remaining between them. Profiled with immunoSEQ multiplex PCR; TCRdb holds only in-frame clones, not every one. Of 90,000 to 150,000 clones listed, approximately 86% are singletons. This chain joins TRBV24-1 and TRBJ1-3; a possible D gene is TRBD1 (6 bases). This receptor was taken from an adult in good health. Sequences were derived from peripheral blood, sampled on day 0 of AZD1222 vaccination. CDR3 sequence (DNA): TGTGCCACCAGTGGGGGGGCGACCTCTGGAAACACCATATATTTT. It encodes CATSGGATSGNTIYF.